This T cell receptor beta chain was sequenced for a study of cytotoxic CD8 clonotypes in ibrutinib-treated CLL. About the study: Enrolment comprised some twelve relapsed/refractory and more than 14 treatment-naive patients; roughly 18 were IGHV unmutated. Partial responders about 25, complete 2; approximately 12 progressed and some 14 stayed in remission by median around 6 years.

The CDR3 extends over 15 amino acids. Germline loops: CDR1 SGHVS, CDR2 FQNEAQ. V lost 1 base and J lost 2, with 12 bases in between. Method: immunoSEQ multiplex PCR; TCRdb's copy keeps in-frame clones and lacks some. Among roughly 250,000 clones listed, roughly 74% were seen once. PBMCs were cryopreserved, and roughly 2 micrograms of genomic DNA from them went into TCR beta libraries. The chain combines TRBV7-8 with TRBJ2-7, with a weak D call TRBD2 (5 bases). This TCR was recovered from a human donor with chronic lymphocytic leukemia. Sequenced here: PBMCs, sampled after 24 months of ibrutinib treatment. The CDR3 region has the DNA TGTGCCAGCAGCTTAGAGGTAGCGCCCGCCTACGAGCAGTACTTC. Its protein product is CASSLEVAPAYEQYF.